These T cell receptor beta chains were read from a single sample in a study of shared clonotypes between healthy human individuals. Clones were sequenced by immunoSEQ multiplex PCR, and TCRdb holds only the in-frame ones, with some missing. The sample has about 1.1 million clones; 70% to 85% are singletons. Sequences were obtained from memory CD4+ T cells from PBMCs. The source of these receptors is a young man in good health. Some clones in this sample may be carry-over from other donors' samples. Each CDR3 is given with its conserved first and last residue. The order of the fields is J gene, D gene, V gene, clone size, CDR3 DNA, CDR3 protein. The D gene is left open where the match is weak. For some rows the clone size is stated as once, few or many, or as a class when expanded; others skip it.

>TRBJ2-6|TRBD1|TRBV5-1|.
TGCGCCAGCAGCTCTACCTACGGACAGGGGAAGTCTGGGGCCAACGTCCTGACTTTC
CASSSTYGQGKSGANVLTF
>TRBJ2-1|TRBD2|TRBV7-3|once
TGTGCCAGCAGCTGGACTAGCGGGAACTACAATGAGCAGTTCTTC
CASSWTSGNYNEQFF
>TRBJ1-5|.|TRBV28|.
TGTGCCAGCAGTACAGGGCCAAGGGGTCAGCCCCAGCATTTT
CASSTGPRGQPQHF
>TRBJ2-1|.|TRBV5-1|.
TGCGCCAGCAGCTTGGGGCAGATTTACAATGAGCAGTTCTTC
CASSLGQIYNEQFF
>TRBJ1-1|.|TRBV4-1|.
TGCGCCAGCAGCCAAGTGTTTGTGGGACCTGAAGCTTTCTTT
CASSQVFVGPEAFF
>TRBJ1-1|TRBD1|TRBV28|.
TGTGCCAGCAGTCCACCCCCGACAGGGGCGGACACTGAAGCTTTCTTT
CASSPPPTGADTEAFF
>TRBJ2-5|TRBD1|TRBV5-1|.
TGCGCCAGCAGCCTATACTCAGGGGGCGGCGAGACCCAGTACTTC
CASSLYSGGGETQYF
>TRBJ1-6|.|TRBV7-2|.
TGTGCCAGCACCAATTCCGGGAATTCACCCCTCCACTTT
CASTNSGNSPLHF
>TRBJ1-1|TRBD1|TRBV7-2|.
TGTGCCAGCAGCCGGACAGGGGCCATGAACACTGAAGCTTTCTTT
CASSRTGAMNTEAFF
>TRBJ1-1|.|TRBV15|.
TGTGCCACCAGCAGATTTTTGCGGGATGAAGCTTTCTTT
CATSRFLRDEAFF
>TRBJ2-2|TRBD1|TRBV19|.
TGTGCCAGTAGTAGGCAGGGGGCCGACACCGGGGAGCTGTTTTTT
CASSRQGADTGELFF
>TRBJ2-7|TRBD1|TRBV30|.
TGTGCCTGGAGGCCCGGACAGGGCTCCTACGAGCAGTACTTC
CAWRPGQGSYEQYF